Listed below are T cell receptor beta chains from one sample, sequenced in a study of blood T cells in healthy people across ages. MiXCR, applied by TCRdb to the 5' RACE reads, yields one record per CDR3 protein. This sample has approximately 1,700,000 distinct CDR3 sequences, with more than 35% found just once. The sequenced sample was blood. The source is a human donor in good health. The CDR3 runs from the conserved cysteine through the conserved F or W. A D gene is named only where the DNA matches it firmly. Clone size, where shown, is once, few, many, or a class for clones that have expanded.

d_gene,v_gene,abundance,j_gene,CDR3nt,CDR3aa
NA,TRBV7-2,NA,TRBJ2-3,TGTGCCAGCGGCACCTCCTACACAGATACGCAGTATTTT,CASGTSYTDTQYF
NA,TRBV7-2,NA,TRBJ2-7,TGTGCCAGCAGCTTTCCCTTGAGCACCCTTGGCGAGCAGTACTTC,CASSFPLSTLGEQYF
TRBD1,TRBV7-8,NA,TRBJ2-7,TGTGCCAGCAGTCACAGGGGGACCGGTGGCGAGCAGTACTTC,CASSHRGTGGEQYF
TRBD1,TRBV7-9,NA,TRBJ1-2,TGTGCCAGCAGCTTAGTAGGACAGGGCTATAACTATGGCTACACCTTC,CASSLVGQGYNYGYTF
NA,TRBV20-1,NA,TRBJ2-3,TGCAGTGCTAGTGGAGTACCACCAAGCACAGATACGCAGTATTTT,CSASGVPPSTDTQYF
NA,TRBV25-1,NA,TRBJ1-2,TGTGCCAGCAGCCCGGGACTGCGCTATGGCTACACCTTC,CASSPGLRYGYTF
TRBD1,TRBV27,many,TRBJ2-6,TGTGCCAGCAGTGCGATGACAGGGGGGGCCTCTGGGGCCAACGTCCTGACTTTC,CASSAMTGGASGANVLTF
NA,TRBV12-3/TRBV12-4,few,TRBJ1-5,TGTGCCAGCAGTTTCGGGGATGCTTATGAGGGGCAGCCCCAGCATTTT,CASSFGDAYEGQPQHF
TRBD1,TRBV2,NA,TRBJ1-6,TGTGCCAGCAGGGAGACAGGGGGCGCGGGTTCACCCCGCCACTTT,CASRETGGAGSPRHF
TRBD1,TRBV4-3,NA,TRBJ1-2,TGCGCCAGCAGCCAAGATCTGACGGGGACAGGGGGTCGCACCTTC,CASSQDLTGTGGRTF
NA,TRBV7-6,few,TRBJ1-1,TGTGCCAGCAGCTTAGTAGGAGCGGAGGGCACTGAAGCTTTCTTT,CASSLVGAEGTEAFF
NA,TRBV12-3/TRBV12-4,NA,TRBJ2-3,TGTGCCAGCAGTCGTGCTGGGACCACAGATACGCAGTATTTT,CASSRAGTTDTQYF
TRBD1,TRBV7-6,many,TRBJ1-2,TGTGCCAGCAGCTCTCTCCCTCTTGAGGGGGCTAGCTATGGCTACACCTTC,CASSSLPLEGASYGYTF
TRBD1,TRBV4-2,NA,TRBJ1-2,TGTGCCAGCAGCCGCTTACCTTCGGGACAGGGAAGATCGGCTAACTATGGCTACACCTTC,CASSRLPSGQGRSANYGYTF
NA,TRBV2,few,TRBJ1-5,TGTGCCAGCAGTGCCCAGGGAGGCAATCAGCCCCAGCATTTT,CASSAQGGNQPQHF
NA,TRBV20-1,NA,TRBJ2-1,TGCAGTGCTAGAGGTTTCGCTGGACCCTCCTACAATGAGCAGTTCTTC,CSARGFAGPSYNEQFF
NA,TRBV27,few,TRBJ1-6,TGTGCCAGCAGTTTTGGGCATAATTCACCCCTCCACTTT,CASSFGHNSPLHF